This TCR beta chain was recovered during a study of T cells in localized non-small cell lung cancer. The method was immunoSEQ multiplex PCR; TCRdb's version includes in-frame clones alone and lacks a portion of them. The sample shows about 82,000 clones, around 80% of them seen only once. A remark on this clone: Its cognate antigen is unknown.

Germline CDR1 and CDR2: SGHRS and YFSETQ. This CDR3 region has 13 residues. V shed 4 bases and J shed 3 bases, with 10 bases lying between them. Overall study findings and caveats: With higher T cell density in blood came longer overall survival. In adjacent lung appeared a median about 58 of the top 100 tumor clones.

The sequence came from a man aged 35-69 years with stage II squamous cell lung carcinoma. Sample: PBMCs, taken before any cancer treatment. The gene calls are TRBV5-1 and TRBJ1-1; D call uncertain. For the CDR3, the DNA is TGCGCCAGCAGCCCAAGAACGGACACTGAAGCTTTCTTT. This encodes CASSPRTDTEAFF.